These 11 T cell receptor beta chains were sequenced from one sample in a study of T cells in Graves' hyperthyroidism and ophthalmopathy. Amplification of TCR beta CDR3 regions used RNA as the template. With the HTBI primer set, the TCR CDR3 went through a first round of RT-PCR. TCRdb reprocessed the multiplex PCR reads via MiXCR and lists one record per CDR3 protein. Altogether around 290,000 distinct CDR3 sequences are present, roughly 13% being singletons, with the ten largest covering approximately 7.9%. Input material: blood. Receptor source: a woman between 40 and 55 years old with Graves' hyperthyroidism.

This clonotype was recorded at least ten times. The chain recombines TRBV7-2 with TRBJ2-1; D not certain. There are 16 residues in the CDR3. V dropped 6 bases and J dropped 3 bases, with 18 bases sitting between them. The germline V gene has CDR1 SGHTA and CDR2 FQGNSA. The CDR3 reads CASRREVDHNYNEQFF. The CDR3 DNA reads TGTGCCAGCAGAAGAGAGGTGGACCATAACTACAATGAGCAGTTCTTC.

On this clonotype itself: This may be a read error: a much more frequent sequence differs by one nucleotide. The rearrangement uses TRBV12-3 or TRBV12-4 and TRBJ1-1; D remains ambiguous. The length of the CDR3 is 13 residues. The CDR3 protein is CASSLEVVTGAFF. For the CDR3, the DNA is TGTGCCAGCAGTTTAGAAGTGGTCACTGGAGCTTTCTTT.

This clonotype was counted ten times or more. The chain couples TRBV7-9 to TRBJ2-1; 7 bases are a match to TRBD2. V shed 5 bases and J 7 bases; nucleotides not matched to a gene: 11. The V gene's germline CDR1 is SEHNR and CDR2 FQNEAQ (reference sequence). This CDR3 comprises 15 residues. DNA of the CDR3: TGTGCCAGCAGCATTACGGGAGGTCAAGGGAATGAGCAGTTCTTC. Protein product: CASSITGGQGNEQFF.

This clonotype was picked up many times. This CDR3 reads CASSFFPGDNGYTF. The DNA for the CDR3 is TGTGCCAGCAGTTTTTTTCCAGGGGATAATGGCTACACCTTC. The chain employs TRBV28 and TRBJ1-2; D might be TRBD1 (6 bases). Per germline, CDR1 MDHEN and CDR2 SYDVKM. This CDR3 is 14 amino acids long. V gave up 3 bases and J gave up 6 bases, with 14 bases separating them.

Many counts were recorded for this clonotype. The chain combines TRBV20-1 with TRBJ2-7; possibly TRBD2 for D (6 bases). CDR1 and CDR2 from the germline V gene are DFQATT and SNEGSKA (reference sequence). V dropped 2 bases and J dropped 1 base, with 12 bases sitting between them. The CDR3 length is 14 residues. The CDR3 reads CSARRSGGSYEQYF. The DNA for the CDR3 is TGCAGTGCTAGACGTAGCGGAGGGTCCTACGAGCAGTACTTC.

This clonotype appeared many times. This chain links TRBV24-1 with TRBJ1-2; 8 bases match TRBD1. CDR1 and CDR2 (germline): KGHDR, SFDVKD. J gave up 3 bases and V 3 bases, and 5 bases lay outside the gene matches. This CDR3 contains 15 residues. In DNA form, the CDR3 reads TGTGCCACCAGTGATGGGAACAGGGGGTACTATGGCTACACCTTC. Translated, it gives CATSDGNRGYYGYTF.

This clonotype occurred many times. The chain carries TRBV24-1 and TRBJ1-1; TRBD1 agrees at 10 bases. Germline V CDR1 and CDR2: KGHDR, SFDVKD. V lost 8 bases and J lost 4; bases outside the gene matches: 9. The CDR3 length is 15 residues. CDR3 amino acids: CATTPTGGVATEAFF. DNA for the CDR3: TGTGCCACCACTCCGACAGGGGGCGTAGCCACTGAAGCTTTCTTT.

This clonotype was seen repeatedly, ten times or more. The CDR3 DNA reads TGTGCCAGTAGTATAGCACAGGGGGCGGGTCAGCCCCAGCATTTT. This sequence encodes CASSIAQGAGQPQHF. The V gene is TRBV19, the J gene TRBJ1-5; 9 positions agree with TRBD1. Germline CDR1 and CDR2: LNHDA and SQIVND (reference sequence). This CDR3 region has 15 residues. J gave up 6 bases and V 1 base, and 4 bases lay outside the gene matches.

The table lists this clonotype with many counts. This sequence joins TRBV24-1 and TRBJ2-1; D may be TRBD1 (6 bases). CDR1 is KGHDR, CDR2 SFDVKD, per germline. This CDR3 is built from 15 residues. Trimming removed 7 bases from V and 4 bases from J, with 16 bases in between. The CDR3 DNA reads TGTGCCACCAGAGGGTCCACAGGGTTGTACAATGAGCAGTTCTTC. Its protein is CATRGSTGLYNEQFF.

This clonotype came up many times. J is TRBJ2-5 and V is TRBV11-2; D may be TRBD2 (6 bases). CDR3 length: 15 residues. Trimming took off 5 bases at V and 0 bases at J, with 13 bases between the two ends. Germline lookup yields CDR1 SGHAT and CDR2 FQNNGV. The CDR3 reads CASSPLGGYQETQYF. The CDR3 region has the DNA TGTGCCAGCAGCCCACTTGGGGGGTACCAAGAGACCCAGTACTTC.

This clonotype was seen at least ten times. Written as DNA, the CDR3 is TGTGCCAGCTCCGACCGCCGACAGGGATTAAATGAGCAGTTCTTC. Its translation: CASSDRRQGLNEQFF. The chain carries TRBV19 and TRBJ2-1; 7 positions match TRBD1. Losses at the gene ends were 9 bases for V and 7 bases for J; bases not matched to a gene: 15. Germline loops: CDR1 LNHDA, CDR2 SQIVND (reference sequence). The CDR3 length is 15 residues.